This T cell receptor beta chain was profiled in a study of cytomegalovirus exposure and HLA in healthy donors. Only in-frame clones appear in the TCRdb table, and some are missing; sequencing was by immunoSEQ multiplex PCR. The sample includes tens of thousands of clones, around 90% seen only once; the top ten take 3.5% to 4%. The J segment lost 1 base and the V segment lost 6 bases, leaving 7 bases of the junction unmatched. Per germline, CDR1 MNHNS and CDR2 SASEGT. The CDR3 has 15 residues. The chain employs TRBV6-1 and TRBJ1-1; 8 bases match TRBD1. The receptor was isolated from a woman younger than 30 in good health and CMV-seropositive. The sequencing input was PBMCs. Here the CDR3 reads CASSSGTGGNTEAFF. CDR3 coding DNA: TGTGCCAGCAGCTCGGGGACAGGCGGGAACACTGAAGCTTTCTTT.